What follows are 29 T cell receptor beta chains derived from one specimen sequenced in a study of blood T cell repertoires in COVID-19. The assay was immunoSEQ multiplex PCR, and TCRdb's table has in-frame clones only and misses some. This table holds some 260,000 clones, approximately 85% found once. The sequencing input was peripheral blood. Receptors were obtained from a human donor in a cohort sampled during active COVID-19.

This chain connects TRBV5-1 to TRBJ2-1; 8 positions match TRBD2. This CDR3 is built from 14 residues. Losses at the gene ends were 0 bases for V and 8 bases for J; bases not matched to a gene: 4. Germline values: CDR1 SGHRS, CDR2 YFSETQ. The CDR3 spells CASSLEREFDEQFF. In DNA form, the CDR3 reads TGCGCCAGCAGCTTGGAGCGGGAGTTTGATGAGCAGTTCTTC.

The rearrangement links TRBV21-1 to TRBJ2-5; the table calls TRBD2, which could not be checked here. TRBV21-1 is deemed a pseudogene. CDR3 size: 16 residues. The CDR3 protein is CASSKKPGVQRETQYF. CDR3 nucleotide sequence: TGTGCCAGCAGCAAGAAACCCGGGGTCCAGAGAGAGACCCAGTACTTC.

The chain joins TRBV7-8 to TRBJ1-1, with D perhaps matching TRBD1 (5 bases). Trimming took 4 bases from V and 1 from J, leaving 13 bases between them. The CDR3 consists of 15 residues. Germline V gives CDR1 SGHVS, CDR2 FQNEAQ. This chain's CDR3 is CASSSTGAANTEAFF. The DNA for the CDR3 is TGTGCCAGCAGCTCTACAGGTGCGGCGAACACTGAAGCTTTCTTT.

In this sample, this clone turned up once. CDR3 amino acids: CASSDNGKRTEAFF. CDR3 DNA sequence: TGTGCCAGCAGTGATAACGGGAAACGCACTGAAGCTTTCTTT. The gene calls are TRBV2 and TRBJ1-1; D unclear. Germline V gives CDR1 SNHLY, CDR2 FYNNEI. The CDR3 is made up of 14 amino acids. Trimming shortened V by 3 bases and J by 4 bases, and 12 bases separated the two germline ends. The full variable domain, with the rest looked up from reference TRBV2 and TRBJ1-1, is EPEVTQTPSHQVTQMGQEVILRCVPISNHLYFYWYRQILGQKVEFLVSFYNNEISEKSEIFDDQFSVERPDGSNFTLKIRSTKLEDSAMYFCASSDNGKRTEAFFGQGTRLTVV.

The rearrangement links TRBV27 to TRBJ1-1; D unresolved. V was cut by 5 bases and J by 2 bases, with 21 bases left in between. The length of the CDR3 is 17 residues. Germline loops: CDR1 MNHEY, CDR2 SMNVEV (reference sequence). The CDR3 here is CASSEGFGGGLNTEAFF. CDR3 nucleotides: TGTGCCAGCAGTGAAGGGTTCGGCGGAGGGTTAAACACTGAAGCTTTCTTT.

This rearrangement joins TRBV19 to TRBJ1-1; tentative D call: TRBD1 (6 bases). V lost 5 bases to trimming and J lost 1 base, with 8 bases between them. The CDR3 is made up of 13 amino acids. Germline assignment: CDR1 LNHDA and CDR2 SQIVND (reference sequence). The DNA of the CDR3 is TGTGCCAGTAGTGCACAGGGGAACACTGAAGCTTTCTTT. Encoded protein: CASSAQGNTEAFF. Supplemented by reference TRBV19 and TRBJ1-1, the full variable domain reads DGGITQSPKYLFRKEGQNVTLSCEQNLNHDAMYWYRQDPGQGLRLIYYSQIVNDFQKGDIAEGYSVSREKKESFPLTVTSAQKNPTAFYLCASSAQGNTEAFFGQGTRLTVV.

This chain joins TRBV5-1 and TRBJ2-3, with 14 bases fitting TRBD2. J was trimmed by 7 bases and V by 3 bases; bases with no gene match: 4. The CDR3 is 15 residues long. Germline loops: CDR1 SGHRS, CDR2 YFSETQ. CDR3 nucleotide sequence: TGCGCCAGCAGCTATGGGACTAGCGGGGGAAATACGCAGTATTTT. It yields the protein CASSYGTSGGNTQYF.

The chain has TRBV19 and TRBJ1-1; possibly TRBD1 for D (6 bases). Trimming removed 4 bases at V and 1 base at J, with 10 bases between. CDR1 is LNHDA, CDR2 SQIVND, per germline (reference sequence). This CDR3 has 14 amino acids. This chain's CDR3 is CASSTHRENTEAFF. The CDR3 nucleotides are TGTGCCAGTAGTACGCACAGGGAGAACACTGAAGCTTTCTTT.

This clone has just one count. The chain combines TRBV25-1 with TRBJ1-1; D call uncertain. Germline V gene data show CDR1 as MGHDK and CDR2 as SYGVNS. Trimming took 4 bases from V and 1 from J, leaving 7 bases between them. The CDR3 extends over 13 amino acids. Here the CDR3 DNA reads TGTGCCAGCAGTGGCCTAGCGAACACTGAAGCTTTCTTT. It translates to CASSGLANTEAFF.

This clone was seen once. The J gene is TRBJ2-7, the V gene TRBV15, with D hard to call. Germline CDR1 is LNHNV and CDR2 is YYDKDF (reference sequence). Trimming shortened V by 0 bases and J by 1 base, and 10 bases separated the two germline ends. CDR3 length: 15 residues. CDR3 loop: CATSRDPTASYEQYF. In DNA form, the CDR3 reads TGTGCCACCAGCAGAGATCCCACAGCTTCCTACGAGCAGTACTTC.

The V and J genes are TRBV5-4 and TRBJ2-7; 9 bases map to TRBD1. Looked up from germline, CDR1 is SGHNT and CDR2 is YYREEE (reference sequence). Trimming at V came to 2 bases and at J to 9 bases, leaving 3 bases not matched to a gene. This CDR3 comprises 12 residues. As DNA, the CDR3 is TGTGCCAGCAGCTTACAGGGGGCGGGGCAGTACTTC. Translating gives CASSLQGAGQYF. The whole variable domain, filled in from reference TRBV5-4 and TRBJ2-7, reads ETGVTQSPTHLIKTRGQQVTLRCSSQSGHNTVSWYQQALGQGPQFIFQYYREEENGRGNFPPRFSGLQFPNYSSELNVNALELDDSALYLCASSLQGAGQYFGPGTRLTVT.

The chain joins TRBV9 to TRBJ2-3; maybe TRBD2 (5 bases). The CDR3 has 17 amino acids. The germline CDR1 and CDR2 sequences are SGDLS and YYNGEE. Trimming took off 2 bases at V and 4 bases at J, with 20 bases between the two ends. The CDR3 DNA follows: TGTGCCAGCAGCGTGAGGGTCCTACCGCCCCACGCAGATACGCAGTATTTT. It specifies CASSVRVLPPHADTQYF.

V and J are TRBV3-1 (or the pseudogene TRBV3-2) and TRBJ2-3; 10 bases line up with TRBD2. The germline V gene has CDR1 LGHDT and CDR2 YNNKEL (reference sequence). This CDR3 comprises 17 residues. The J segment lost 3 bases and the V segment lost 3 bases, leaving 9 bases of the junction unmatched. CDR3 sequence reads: CASSQGLAGVDTDTQYF. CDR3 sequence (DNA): TGTGCCAGCAGCCAGGGTCTAGCGGGAGTAGATACAGATACGCAGTATTTT.

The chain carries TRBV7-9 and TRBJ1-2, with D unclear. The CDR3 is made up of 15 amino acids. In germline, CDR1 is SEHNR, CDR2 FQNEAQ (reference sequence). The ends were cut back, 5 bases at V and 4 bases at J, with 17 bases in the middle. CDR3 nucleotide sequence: TGTGCCAGCAGCCCACCGGTTCTGAGAGGCTATGGCTACACCTTC. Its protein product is CASSPPVLRGYGYTF.

The CDR3 protein is CASSEKGWYYGYTF. The DNA for the CDR3 is TGTGCCAGCAGTGAAAAGGGGTGGTACTATGGCTACACCTTC. The V gene is TRBV6-1, the J gene TRBJ1-2, with a tentative D call TRBD1 (5 bases). The CDR3 is 14 amino acids. Trimming removed 2 bases at V and 3 bases at J, with 10 bases between. Germline CDR1 and CDR2: MNHNS and SASEGT.

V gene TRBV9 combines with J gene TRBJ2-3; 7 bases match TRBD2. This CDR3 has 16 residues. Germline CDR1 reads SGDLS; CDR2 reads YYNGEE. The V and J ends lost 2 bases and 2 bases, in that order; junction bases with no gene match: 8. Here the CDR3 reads CASSVPGEGITDTQYF. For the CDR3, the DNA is TGTGCCAGCAGCGTCCCCGGGGAGGGGATCACAGATACGCAGTATTTT.

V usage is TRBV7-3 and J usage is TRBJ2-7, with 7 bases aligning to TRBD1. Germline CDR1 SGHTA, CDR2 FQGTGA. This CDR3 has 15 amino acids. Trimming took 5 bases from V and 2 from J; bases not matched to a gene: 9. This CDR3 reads CASSLSGTDPYEQYF. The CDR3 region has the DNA TGTGCCAGCAGCCTCTCCGGGACAGACCCCTACGAGCAGTACTTC.

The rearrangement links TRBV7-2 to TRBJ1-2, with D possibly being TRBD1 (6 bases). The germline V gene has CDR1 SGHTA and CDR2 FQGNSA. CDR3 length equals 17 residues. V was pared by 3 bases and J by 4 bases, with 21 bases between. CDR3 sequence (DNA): TGTGCCAGCAGCTTGCAACTCCGCGGGCAGGGGTTCTATGGCTACACCTTC. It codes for CASSLQLRGQGFYGYTF.

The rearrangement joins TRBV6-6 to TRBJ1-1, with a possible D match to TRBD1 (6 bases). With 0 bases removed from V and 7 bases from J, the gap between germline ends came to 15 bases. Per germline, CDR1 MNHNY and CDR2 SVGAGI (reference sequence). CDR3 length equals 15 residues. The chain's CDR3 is CASSYSMRGRIEAFF. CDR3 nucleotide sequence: TGTGCCAGCAGTTACTCGATGCGGGGGCGCATTGAAGCTTTCTTT.

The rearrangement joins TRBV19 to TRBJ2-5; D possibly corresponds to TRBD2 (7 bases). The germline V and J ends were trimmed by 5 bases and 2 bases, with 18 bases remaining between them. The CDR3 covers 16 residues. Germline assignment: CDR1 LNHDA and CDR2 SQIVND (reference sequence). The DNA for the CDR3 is TGTGCCAGTAGTCCCTGGGGGGGCGAGACACAAGAGACCCAGTACTTC. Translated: CASSPWGGETQETQYF.

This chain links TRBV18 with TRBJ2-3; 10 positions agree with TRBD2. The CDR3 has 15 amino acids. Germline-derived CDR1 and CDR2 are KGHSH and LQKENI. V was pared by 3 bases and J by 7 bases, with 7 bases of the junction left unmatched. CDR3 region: CASSPRTSGSHTQYF. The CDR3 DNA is TGTGCCAGCTCACCCCGGACTAGCGGTTCACATACGCAGTATTTT.

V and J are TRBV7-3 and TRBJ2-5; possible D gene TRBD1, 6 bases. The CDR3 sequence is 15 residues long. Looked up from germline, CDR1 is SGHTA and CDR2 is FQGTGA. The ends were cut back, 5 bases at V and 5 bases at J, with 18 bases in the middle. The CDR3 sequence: CASSQPEDSQETQYF. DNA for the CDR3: TGTGCCAGCAGCCAACCCGAGGACAGTCAGGAGACCCAGTACTTC.

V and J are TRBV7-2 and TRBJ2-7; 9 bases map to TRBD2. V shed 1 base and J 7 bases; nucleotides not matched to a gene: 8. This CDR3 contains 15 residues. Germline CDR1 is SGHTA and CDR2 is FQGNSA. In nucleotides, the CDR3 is TGTGCCAGCAGCTTAGACATAGCGGGAGTGAGGGAGCAGTACTTC. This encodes CASSLDIAGVREQYF.

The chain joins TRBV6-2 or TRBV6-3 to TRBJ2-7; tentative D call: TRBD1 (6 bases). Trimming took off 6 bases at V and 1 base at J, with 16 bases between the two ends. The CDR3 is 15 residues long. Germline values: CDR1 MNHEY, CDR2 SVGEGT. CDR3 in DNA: TGTGCCAGCAGCCCGGGTCGGACAGATTCCTACGAGCAGTACTTC. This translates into CASSPGRTDSYEQYF.

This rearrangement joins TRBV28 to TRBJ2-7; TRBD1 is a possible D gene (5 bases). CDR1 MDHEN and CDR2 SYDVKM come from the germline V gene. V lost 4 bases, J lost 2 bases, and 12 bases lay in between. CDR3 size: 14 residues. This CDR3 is CASSSQGRAYEQYF. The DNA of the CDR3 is TGTGCCAGCAGTTCCCAGGGAAGGGCCTACGAGCAGTACTTC.

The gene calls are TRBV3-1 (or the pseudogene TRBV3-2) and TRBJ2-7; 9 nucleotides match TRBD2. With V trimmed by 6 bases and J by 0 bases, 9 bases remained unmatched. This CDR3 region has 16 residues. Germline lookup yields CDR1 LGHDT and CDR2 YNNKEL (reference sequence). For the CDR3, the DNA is TGTGCCAGCAGACCAGCGACTAGCGGTAGCTCCTACGAGCAGTACTTC. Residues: CASRPATSGSSYEQYF.

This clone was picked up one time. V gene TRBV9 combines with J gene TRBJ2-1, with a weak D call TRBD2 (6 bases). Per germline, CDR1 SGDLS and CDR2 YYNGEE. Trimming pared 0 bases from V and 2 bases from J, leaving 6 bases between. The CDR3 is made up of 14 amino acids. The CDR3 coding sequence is TGTGCCAGCAGCGTAGCGGGAGCCTACAATGAGCAGTTCTTC. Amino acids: CASSVAGAYNEQFF.

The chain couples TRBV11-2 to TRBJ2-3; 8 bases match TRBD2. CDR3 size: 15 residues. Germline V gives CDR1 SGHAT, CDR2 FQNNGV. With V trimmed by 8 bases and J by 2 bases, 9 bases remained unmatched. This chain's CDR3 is CASRRRGAFTDTQYF. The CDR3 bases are TGTGCCAGCCGCCGGCGGGGGGCTTTCACAGATACGCAGTATTTT.

The CDR3 DNA follows: TGTGCCATCAGTGACGATCGGAGGGATGAAAAACTGTTTTTT. Its translation: CAISDDRRDEKLFF. The chain recombines TRBV10-3 with TRBJ1-4; D gene unclear. Trimming removed 3 bases from V and 6 bases from J, with 11 bases in between. Germline V gene sequence: CDR1 ENHRY, CDR2 SYGVKD. The CDR3 loop spans 14 amino acids.